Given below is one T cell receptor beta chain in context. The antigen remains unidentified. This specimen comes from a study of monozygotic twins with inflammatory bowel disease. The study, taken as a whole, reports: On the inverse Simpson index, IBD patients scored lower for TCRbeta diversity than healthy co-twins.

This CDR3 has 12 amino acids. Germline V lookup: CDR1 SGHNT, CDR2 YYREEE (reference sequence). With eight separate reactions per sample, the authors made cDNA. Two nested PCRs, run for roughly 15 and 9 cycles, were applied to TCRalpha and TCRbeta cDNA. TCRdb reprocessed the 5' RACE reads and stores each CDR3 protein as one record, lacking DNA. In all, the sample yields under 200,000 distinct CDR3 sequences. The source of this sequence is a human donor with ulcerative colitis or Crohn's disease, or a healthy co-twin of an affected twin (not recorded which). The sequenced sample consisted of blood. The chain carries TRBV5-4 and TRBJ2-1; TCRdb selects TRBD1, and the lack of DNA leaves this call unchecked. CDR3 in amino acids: CASSRTGDEQFF.